The rows below give T cell receptor beta chains drawn from one sample of a study of OX40 agonist ivuxolimab in advanced cancers. Some clones are missing from TCRdb's copy, which holds only in-frame ones; the method was immunoSEQ multiplex PCR. The data show some 80,000 clones, with around 94% seen just once and around 2.8% held by the top ten. The material was CD4+ or CD8+ T cells sorted from blood, obtained in a trial of the OX40 agonist ivuxolimab. The receptor source for this set is an adult with an advanced solid tumor such as melanoma, head and neck, liver or kidney cancer. Each CDR3 is given with its conserved first and last residue. Each record gives: J gene, V gene, clone size, D gene, CDR3 DNA, CDR3 protein. The D gene is left open where the match is weak. A clone size is listed for some rows: how often the clone was seen (once, few, many), or a class if it is expanded.

TRBJ1-3,TRBV6-1,-,-,TGTGCCAGCAGTGAACAGGGTATGCACTCTGGAAACACCATATATTTT,CASSEQGMHSGNTIYF
TRBJ2-3,TRBV19,-,-,TGTGCCAGTAGTATAGTGGCGGGGTCTATCACAGATACGCAGTATTTT,CASSIVAGSITDTQYF
TRBJ2-3,TRBV19,-,TRBD2,TGTGCCAGTAGTACGACAGCATCGGGGGGGGGCACAGATACGCAGTATTTT,CASSTTASGGGTDTQYF
TRBJ1-2,TRBV19,once,-,TGTGCCAGTAGTATTGGGGTGTCTGGCGGGGGCTACACCTTC,CASSIGVSGGGYTF
TRBJ2-1,TRBV5-1,-,-,TGCGCCAGCAGCTTAGCGAATGAGCAGTTCTTC,CASSLANEQFF
TRBJ1-5,TRBV6-6,once,TRBD1,TGTGCCAGCAGTCCCACCGGACAGGGGATGGGTCAGCCCCAGCATTTT,CASSPTGQGMGQPQHF
TRBJ1-6,TRBV11-2,few,-,TGTGCCAGCAGCCCCATTGCTCGGTCCAGGGACGGTTCACCCCTCCACTTT,CASSPIARSRDGSPLHF
TRBJ2-2,TRBV7-7,-,-,TGTGCTAGCAGCTTAGAGGCGGGGGCGGATACCGGGGAGCTGTTTTTT,CASSLEAGADTGELFF
TRBJ2-5,TRBV29-1,-,TRBD1,TGCAGCGTCGAGGACAGGGGGACTTCGGAGACCCAGTACTTC,CSVEDRGTSETQYF
TRBJ1-5,TRBV19,-,TRBD1,TGTGCCAGTAGTATGTCAGGGGGGTATCAGCCCCAGCATTTT,CASSMSGGYQPQHF
TRBJ1-5,TRBV6-1,-,-,TGTGCCAGCAGTGGGTTGGGGTTGAGCAATCAGCCCCAGCATTTT,CASSGLGLSNQPQHF
TRBJ1-2,TRBV18,-,-,TGTGCCAGCTCACCACAGGGAGGCAATGGCTACACCTTC,CASSPQGGNGYTF
TRBJ1-1,TRBV28,-,-,TGTGCCAGCAGCCTCCCCCAGGGAGGCACTGAAGCTTTCTTT,CASSLPQGGTEAFF
TRBJ1-1,TRBV7-9,-,TRBD1,TGTGCCAGCAGCTACCACAGGGGGCAGGACACTGAAGCTTTCTTT,CASSYHRGQDTEAFF
TRBJ2-1,TRBV28,-,TRBD2,TGTGCCAGCAGCCCTTGGCGGGAGAGCAATGAGCAGTTCTTC,CASSPWRESNEQFF
TRBJ2-7,TRBV19,-,-,TGTGCCAGTAGCGACCGGGACAAGTCCTACGAGCAGTACTTC,CASSDRDKSYEQYF
TRBJ2-1,TRBV7-8,-,TRBD2,TGTGCCAGCAGCTTAGGCCGGCTAGCGGGTTTCAATGAGCAGTTCTTC,CASSLGRLAGFNEQFF
TRBJ2-2,TRBV2,few,-,TGTGCCAGCAGTGAAGAGAACCCCGGGGAGCTGTTTTTT,CASSEENPGELFF
TRBJ1-4,TRBV7-9,-,-,TGTGCCACCGGGTCAGATGAAAAACTGTTTTTT,CATGSDEKLFF
TRBJ1-1,TRBV7-2,-,-,TGTGCCAGCAGCTTTAAGACAGCCGTCACTGAAGCTTTCTTT,CASSFKTAVTEAFF
TRBJ1-4,TRBV4-2,-,TRBD1,TGTGCCAGCAGCCAACGGGACAGGGATAATGAAAAACTGTTTTTT,CASSQRDRDNEKLFF
TRBJ1-2,TRBV2,-,-,TGTGCCAGCAGTGAAGGACAATATGGCTACACCTTC,CASSEGQYGYTF
TRBJ2-1,TRBV11-2,once,-,TGTGCCAGCAGCCCGCTCGCGACTGGGAACAATGAGCAGTTCTTC,CASSPLATGNNEQFF
TRBJ1-6,TRBV6-6,-,-,TGTGCCAGCAGTTATTGGCCCGGGTATGATTCACCCCTCCACTTT,CASSYWPGYDSPLHF
TRBJ1-1,TRBV19,-,-,TGTGCCAGTAGTATAAAGGGTACTGAAGCTTTCTTT,CASSIKGTEAFF
TRBJ1-4,TRBV5-8,-,-,TGTGCCAGCAGCTTGAGCGGGGGGACTAATGAAAAACTGTTTTTT,CASSLSGGTNEKLFF
TRBJ1-4,TRBV6-5,-,-,TGTGCCAGCAGTTACTCGGGCAGGGGTCGGGAAAAACTGTTTTTT,CASSYSGRGREKLFF
TRBJ2-7,TRBV5-1,-,-,TGCGCCAGCAGTTTTGGACCCTCGGAAGAGCAGTACTTC,CASSFGPSEEQYF
TRBJ1-1,TRBV14,-,-,TGTGCCAGCAGCCACGTCAGGGGAAACACTGAAGCTTTCTTT,CASSHVRGNTEAFF
TRBJ2-7,TRBV19,-,-,TGTGCCAGTAGTATTGGCAGGGCACTCGACGAGCAGTACTTC,CASSIGRALDEQYF
TRBJ1-5,TRBV12-5,once,-,TGTGCTAGTGGTTTGGCCCAGGGGACCTCCAAACATTTT,CASGLAQGTSKHF
TRBJ2-5,TRBV18,-,-,TGTGCCAGCTCCACCCCCGAGACCCAGTACTTC,CASSTPETQYF
TRBJ1-6,TRBV30,-,TRBD1,TGTGCCTGGACCCCCCCAACAGGGGGGGCTATCTATAATTCACCCCTCCACTTT,CAWTPPTGGAIYNSPLHF
TRBJ1-1,TRBV9,once,-,TGTGCCAGCAGCGTAGACAGGGCCCCAGCTTTCTTT,CASSVDRAPAFF
TRBJ2-5,TRBV27,-,-,TGTGCCAGCAGTTTACGGGCCACAGTCCAAGAGACCCAGTACTTC,CASSLRATVQETQYF
TRBJ2-1,TRBV28,-,-,TGTGCCACTACCCCCCCCAGCTCCTACAATGAGCAGTTCTTC,CATTPPSSYNEQFF
TRBJ2-5,TRBV2,-,-,TGTGCCAGCAGTAAAGGGGGGGCAGTGGAGACCCAGTACTTC,CASSKGGAVETQYF
TRBJ1-5,TRBV28,few,-,TGTGCCAGTACCGCGGACAATCAGCCCCAGCATTTT,CASTADNQPQHF
TRBJ2-7,TRBV5-1,-,-,TGCGCCAGCAGCTTGATTACAGGGCCCTACGAGCAGTACTTC,CASSLITGPYEQYF
TRBJ1-4,TRBV29-1,-,-,TGCAGCGTCAGCCTTAATGAAAAACTGTTTTTT,CSVSLNEKLFF
TRBJ1-5,TRBV4-1,-,TRBD1,TGCGCCAGCAGCCACCACCACAGGGGCGATCAGCCCCAGCATTTT,CASSHHHRGDQPQHF
TRBJ1-3,TRBV5-4,-,TRBD1,TGTGCCAGCAGCTCGACAGGGAGCTCTGGAAACACCATATATTTT,CASSSTGSSGNTIYF
TRBJ1-1,TRBV30,once,TRBD1,TGTGCCTGGAGTCCGCAGGGGGCGCTCAACACTGAAGCTTTCTTT,CAWSPQGALNTEAFF
TRBJ2-7,TRBV5-1,once,TRBD2,TGCGCCAGCAGCTCCCGGGGGGAGATGGAGCAGTACTTC,CASSSRGEMEQYF
TRBJ2-5,TRBV19,-,-,TGTGCCAGTAGGGGGACTTTCCAAGAGACCCAGTACTTC,CASRGTFQETQYF
TRBJ2-3,TRBV5-4,-,-,TGTGCCAGCAGCTTGGATGACTATGGGATTGAAGATACGCAGTATTTT,CASSLDDYGIEDTQYF
TRBJ2-7,TRBV5-1,-,-,TGCGCCAGCAGCTTAGGGCCGGAGCAGTACTTC,CASSLGPEQYF
TRBJ2-1,TRBV10-3,-,-,TGTGCCATCAGAGAGACAGGGAGGGACAATGAGCAGTTCTTC,CAIRETGRDNEQFF
TRBJ2-6,TRBV5-1,-,-,TGCGCCAGCAGCTCACAGGGTGATGGGGCCAACGTCCTGACTTTC,CASSSQGDGANVLTF
TRBJ1-5,TRBV30,-,-,TGTGCCTGGAGTTTAGGGGGAAATCAGCCCCAGCATTTT,CAWSLGGNQPQHF
TRBJ1-1,TRBV5-1,-,TRBD1,TGCGCCAGCTGCATACAGGGGGATGACACTGAAGCTTTCTTT,CASCIQGDDTEAFF
TRBJ1-2,TRBV5-6,-,-,TGTGCCAGCAGCTTGTGGGTGGGAGGCTACACCTTC,CASSLWVGGYTF
TRBJ1-5,TRBV7-6,-,-,TGTGCCAGCAGCTTAGCGGGCGGAAGCAATCAGCCCCAGCATTTT,CASSLAGGSNQPQHF
TRBJ2-7,TRBV7-9,-,TRBD1,TGTGCCAGCAGCTTTACGACAGGGGTCGAGCAGTACTTC,CASSFTTGVEQYF
TRBJ2-3,TRBV11-2,-,TRBD1,TGTGCCAGCAGCTTAGGGCAGGGGGCAGATACGCAGTATTTT,CASSLGQGADTQYF
TRBJ1-1,TRBV11-2,-,-,TGTGCCAGCAGCTCCAGGACAGCGAACACTGAAGCTTTCTTT,CASSSRTANTEAFF
TRBJ1-2,TRBV5-5,once,TRBD1,TGTGCCAGCAGCCGAGGGGGCTTCTATGGCTACACCTTC,CASSRGGFYGYTF
TRBJ1-1,TRBV6-1,-,TRBD1,TGTGCCAGCAGTGGAGGGACAGGGGCTCCCACTGAAGCTTTCTTT,CASSGGTGAPTEAFF
TRBJ2-7,TRBV2,-,-,TGTGCCAGCAGTCCCCCCAGCGACGAGCAGTACTTC,CASSPPSDEQYF